This T cell receptor beta chain was captured in a study of blood T cell repertoires in COVID-19. Turning to the study itself: Donors in the United States, Italy and Spain gave samples during acute or convalescent COVID-19. The analysed material was cDNA or gDNA that came from T cells, B-cell-depleted T cells, or PBMCs.

The data were produced by immunoSEQ multiplex PCR, yet TCRdb's version contains in-frame clones alone and is incomplete. The profile shows 150,000 or so clones, roughly 83% of them singletons. Source material: peripheral blood. This clonotype originated in a woman in her sixties with COVID-19, enrolled during active disease.

The CDR3 region has the DNA TGTGCCAGCAGTGGTAGGGGACAGGGGAGGAACACCGGGGAGCTGTTTTTT. Its protein product is CASSGRGQGRNTGELFF. V gene TRBV27 combines with J gene TRBJ2-2; 10 bases fit TRBD1. The CDR3 extends over 17 amino acids. Trimming took 5 bases from V and 1 from J; bases not matched to a gene: 7. The V gene's germline CDR1 is MNHEY and CDR2 SMNVEV (reference sequence).